The 26 T cell receptor beta chains in this list originate from one sample, sequenced in a study of glioma-infiltrating T cells after dendritic cell vaccination. Sequencing used immunoSEQ multiplex PCR; TCRdb keeps in-frame clones, though not all of them. This repertoire shows over 90,000 clones, 81% found once; its top ten account for around 12%. This specimen consisted of blood, obtained before dendritic cell vaccination. The receptor set was obtained from a human donor with glioblastoma.

This chain joins TRBV6-5 and TRBJ1-1; D possibly corresponds to TRBD1 (6 bases). Germline V CDR1 and CDR2: MNHEY, SVGAGI. Trimming pared 2 bases from V and 2 bases from J, leaving 12 bases between. The CDR3 spans 15 residues. In DNA, the CDR3 is TGTGCCAGCAGTTACGCGGAACAGGGCAACACTGAAGCTTTCTTT. Amino acid sequence: CASSYAEQGNTEAFF.

The chain recombines TRBV7-2 with TRBJ1-6; 7 bases are a match to TRBD1. The CDR3 spans 15 residues. With V trimmed by 4 bases and J by 7 bases, 7 bases remained unmatched. The germline V gene has CDR1 SGHTA and CDR2 FQGNSA. CDR3 DNA: TGTGCCAGCAGCTGGGCACAGGGGAGCAATTCACCCCTCCACTTT. It translates to CASSWAQGSNSPLHF.

The chain carries TRBV6-5 and TRBJ1-5, with 8 bases aligning to TRBD1. V was pared by 2 bases and J by 6 bases, with 3 bases of the junction left unmatched. The V gene's germline CDR1 is MNHEY and CDR2 SVGAGI. CDR3 length: 14 amino acids. DNA of the CDR3: TGTGCCAGCAGTTACCAGGGGGCATCTCAGCCCCAGCATTTT. Protein: CASSYQGASQPQHF.

V usage is TRBV6-1 and J usage is TRBJ2-1; 7 nucleotides line up with TRBD2. Germline V gives CDR1 MNHNS, CDR2 SASEGT. The trim removed 2 bases at V and 3 bases at J, leaving 4 bases unmatched. The CDR3 covers 15 residues. CDR3 in DNA: TGTGCCAGCAGTGAAATGGGGGGGGTCTACAATGAGCAGTTCTTC. Its protein is CASSEMGGVYNEQFF.

The rearrangement joins TRBV27 to TRBJ2-7, with D perhaps TRBD1 (5 bases). CDR1 MNHEY and CDR2 SMNVEV come from the germline V gene (reference sequence). With 4 bases removed from V and 4 bases from J, the gap between germline ends came to 11 bases. This CDR3 has 13 amino acids. The CDR3: CASSSGDSYEQYF. The CDR3 coding sequence is TGTGCCAGCAGTTCCGGCGACAGTTACGAGCAGTACTTC.

The V call is TRBV5-4, the J call TRBJ1-2, with 7 bases that match TRBD1. V shed 0 bases and J 6 bases; nucleotides not matched to a gene: 5. CDR3 length: 14 amino acids. Looked up from germline, CDR1 is SGHNT and CDR2 is YYREEE (reference sequence). CDR3: CASSLVGQNDGYTF. For the CDR3, the DNA is TGTGCCAGCAGCTTGGTGGGACAGAACGATGGCTACACCTTC. The variable domain in full, completed from reference TRBV5-4 and TRBJ1-2, reads ETGVTQSPTHLIKTRGQQVTLRCSSQSGHNTVSWYQQALGQGPQFIFQYYREEENGRGNFPPRFSGLQFPNYSSELNVNALELDDSALYLCASSLVGQNDGYTFGSGTRLTVV.

The rearrangement uses TRBV4-1 and TRBJ2-7; 8 nucleotides align to TRBD2. This CDR3 is built from 16 residues. Germline trimming cut 4 bases from V and 0 bases from J; bases unmatched to any gene: 8. Looked up from germline, CDR1 is MGHRA and CDR2 is YSYEKL. The CDR3 sequence is CASSPRGGTLSYEQYF. Here the CDR3 DNA reads TGCGCCAGCAGCCCCCGCGGGGGGACCCTCTCCTACGAGCAGTACTTC.

This clone has only a few counts. This rearrangement joins TRBV11-2 to TRBJ2-1, with a possible D match to TRBD2 (6 bases). The CDR3 totals 16 residues. Germline V CDR1 and CDR2: SGHAT, FQNNGV. Trimming cost V 3 bases and J 4 bases, with 16 bases left between them. Written as DNA, the CDR3 is TGTGCCAGCAGCTTGGGGGGAGCCTTAACTTACAATGAGCAGTTCTTC. This gives the protein CASSLGGALTYNEQFF.

The chain links TRBV30 to TRBJ1-3, with TRBD1 as a possible D gene (6 bases). Germline values: CDR1 GTSNPN, CDR2 SVGIG (reference sequence). The CDR3 has 16 residues. V was cut by 0 bases and J by 0 bases, with 12 bases left in between. The DNA for the CDR3 is TGTGCCTGGAGTGTACGACAGGCAATCTCTGGAAACACCATATATTTT. Encoded protein: CAWSVRQAISGNTIYF.

This clone was picked up one time. The chain combines TRBV14 with TRBJ1-2, with 10 bases fitting TRBD1. Germline V gene lookup returns CDR1 SGHDN and CDR2 FVKESK. The CDR3 is 15 amino acids. Trimming at V came to 4 bases and at J to 7 bases, leaving 9 bases not matched to a gene. The CDR3 is CASSPTGTGVSGYTF. The CDR3 DNA is TGTGCCAGCAGCCCTACCGGGACAGGGGTTTCTGGCTACACCTTC. The whole variable domain, remainder taken from reference TRBV14 and TRBJ1-2, is EAGVTQFPSHSVIEKGQTVTLRCDPISGHDNLYWYRRVMGKEIKFLLHFVKESKQDESGMPNNRFLAERTGGTYSTLKVQPAELEDSGVYFCASSPTGTGVSGYTFGSGTRLTVV.

The CDR3 region has the DNA TGTGCCAGCAGCTCCCTCCCCCCACGACCCCTAGCGGGGGAAGAGCAGTTCTTC. Protein sequence: CASSSLPPRPLAGEEQFF. The rearrangement uses TRBV5-4 and TRBJ2-7; 10 bases align to TRBD2. The tail of the sequence fits TRBJ2-1 better, so the J call may be wrong. The CDR3 has 18 amino acids. Germline V gives CDR1 SGHNT, CDR2 YYREEE (reference sequence).

The chain joins TRBV4-1 to TRBJ2-7; D not resolved. The CDR3 runs to 15 residues. Germline V gives CDR1 MGHRA, CDR2 YSYEKL. The ends were cut back, 1 base at V and 3 bases at J, with 13 bases in the middle. The CDR3 nucleotides read TGCGCCAGCAGCCAAGCTGACACTCTCGACTACGAGCAGTACTTC. Translating gives CASSQADTLDYEQYF.

This clone was counted once. This CDR3 reads CASSPRTGVLYEQYF. The CDR3 DNA is TGTGCCAGCAGCCCAAGGACAGGGGTATTATACGAGCAGTACTTC. The rearrangement links TRBV7-9 to TRBJ2-7; 9 bases match TRBD1. The CDR3 is 15 amino acids. Unmatched junction bases numbered 9, after V lost 5 bases and J lost 4 bases. Germline lookup yields CDR1 SEHNR and CDR2 FQNEAQ (reference sequence).

This clone was observed once. The CDR3: CASSPAGLAGISTDTQYF. CDR3 sequence (DNA): TGTGCCAGCAGCCCCGCGGGACTAGCGGGTATAAGCACAGATACGCAGTATTTT. The rearrangement uses TRBV7-2 and TRBJ2-3, with 12 bases aligning to TRBD2. From germline, CDR1 is SGHTA and CDR2 FQGNSA. The CDR3 contains 18 residues. J was trimmed by 0 bases and V by 5 bases; bases with no gene match: 9.

CDR3 residues: CASSIGGWANSPLHF. CDR3 nucleotide sequence: TGCGCCAGCAGCATCGGAGGGTGGGCAAATTCACCCCTCCACTTT. The V and J genes are TRBV5-1 and TRBJ1-6; D gene uncertain. The V end lost 4 bases, the J end lost 7 bases, and 15 bases lay between the germline ends. CDR3 length: 15 residues. CDR1 is SGHRS, CDR2 YFSETQ, per germline. Together with reference TRBV5-1 and TRBJ1-6, the CDR3 gives the full variable domain: KAGVTQTPRYLIKTRGQQVTLSCSPISGHRSVSWYQQTPGQGLQFLFEYFSETQRNKGNFPGRFSGRQFSNSRSEMNVSTLELGDSALYLCASSIGGWANSPLHFGNGTRLTVT.

The chain is built from TRBV7-2 and TRBJ2-3, with D possibly matching TRBD2 (6 bases). The CDR3 sequence is 13 residues long. V lost 11 bases and J lost 4, with 16 bases in between. Germline assignment: CDR1 SGHTA and CDR2 FQGNSA. The chain's CDR3 is CASVAGRSDTQYF. The CDR3 DNA sequence: TGTGCCTCGGTTGCGGGACGGTCAGATACGCAGTATTTT.

The CDR3 region is CASSPPGGPETQYF. The CDR3 coding sequence is TGTGCCAGCTCACCACCGGGAGGGCCAGAGACCCAGTACTTC. The rearrangement joins TRBV18 to TRBJ2-5, with TRBD2 identical over 7 bases. Germline V gives CDR1 KGHSH, CDR2 LQKENI. The CDR3 has 14 amino acids. V dropped 0 bases and J dropped 4; count of bases not matched to a gene: 2. Full variable domain (missing parts from reference TRBV18 and TRBJ2-5): NAGVMQNPRHLVRRRGQEARLRCSPMKGHSHVYWYRQLPEEGLKFMVYLQKENIIDESGMPKERFSAEFPKEGPSILRIQQVVRGDSAAYFCASSPPGGPETQYFGPGTRLLVL.

The chain has TRBV19 and TRBJ1-2, with a possible D match to TRBD1 (5 bases). The germline CDR1 and CDR2 sequences are LNHDA and SQIVND (reference sequence). The CDR3 sequence is 16 residues long. The ends were cut back, 1 base at V and 4 bases at J, with 16 bases in the middle. CDR3 in amino acids: CASSIGRQSNPYGYTF. CDR3 nucleotides: TGTGCCAGTAGTATAGGTAGACAGTCCAACCCCTATGGCTACACCTTC.

In its sample, this clone was seen once. This chain links TRBV30 with TRBJ2-3, with D possibly TRBD1 on 6 matching bases. Trimming shortened V by 7 bases and J by 0 bases, and 14 bases separated the two germline ends. This CDR3 spans 14 amino acids. Germline values: CDR1 GTSNPN, CDR2 SVGIG (reference sequence). This CDR3 is CALGKGGSTDTQYF. The CDR3 coding sequence is TGTGCCTTGGGTAAAGGGGGAAGCACAGATACGCAGTATTTT.

This clone appeared once. V and J are TRBV5-4 and TRBJ1-1, with D possibly being TRBD1 (5 bases). From germline, CDR1 is SGHNT and CDR2 YYREEE (reference sequence). Deletions cut 0 bases from V and 5 bases from J, with 11 bases between. This CDR3 spans 14 amino acids. CDR3 protein: CASSLVGGGTEAFF. CDR3 DNA sequence: TGTGCCAGCAGCTTGGTTGGGGGAGGTACTGAAGCTTTCTTT. The whole variable domain, filled in from reference TRBV5-4 and TRBJ1-1, reads ETGVTQSPTHLIKTRGQQVTLRCSSQSGHNTVSWYQQALGQGPQFIFQYYREEENGRGNFPPRFSGLQFPNYSSELNVNALELDDSALYLCASSLVGGGTEAFFGQGTRLTVV.

The CDR3 DNA is TGTGCCAGCAGCTTGAGCGGGGGCTACGAGCAGTACTTC. Translated, it gives CASSLSGGYEQYF. The rearrangement links TRBV5-4 to TRBJ2-7; TRBD2 matches at 8 bases. The junction had 0 bases not matched to a gene; V was cut back by 1 base and J by 3 bases. Germline CDR1 is SGHNT and CDR2 is YYREEE (reference sequence). The CDR3 is 13 residues long.

The chain recombines TRBV5-6 with TRBJ2-2; D uncertain. The V gene's germline CDR1 is SGHDT and CDR2 YYEEEE. V lost 2 bases to trimming and J lost 3 bases, with 5 bases between them. CDR3 length: 13 residues. The CDR3 loop reads CASSFPYTGELFF. Here the CDR3 DNA reads TGTGCCAGCAGCTTTCCTTACACCGGGGAGCTGTTTTTT.

The CDR3 here is CAWSVRMDTAAGNTIYF. The CDR3 region has the DNA TGTGCCTGGAGTGTAAGGATGGACACGGCAGCTGGAAACACCATATATTTT. The gene calls are TRBV30 and TRBJ1-3; TRBD1 is a possible D gene (5 bases). V shed 0 bases and J shed 2 bases, with 17 bases lying between them. The V gene's germline CDR1 is GTSNPN and CDR2 SVGIG (reference sequence). This CDR3 comprises 17 residues.

The rearrangement uses TRBV6-6 and TRBJ1-1; 9 bases map to TRBD1. V lost 10 bases and J lost 11; bases outside the gene matches: 8. CDR3 length equals 11 residues. CDR1 is MNHNY, CDR2 SVGAGI, per germline (reference sequence). The CDR3 here is CANADRGWAFF. The CDR3 DNA reads TGTGCCAACGCGGACAGGGGATGGGCTTTCTTT.

The chain carries TRBV19 and TRBJ2-5; 7 bases are a match to TRBD1. The CDR3 spans 16 residues. The V gene end was trimmed by 3 bases and the J gene end by 5 bases; junction bases not matched to a gene: 12. Germline CDR1 is LNHDA and CDR2 is SQIVND (reference sequence). The CDR3 is CASSMPRGDRGETQYF. The CDR3 DNA is TGTGCCAGTAGTATGCCTCGAGGGGACAGAGGGGAGACCCAGTACTTC.

This clone was counted a few times. The genes are TRBV5-1 and TRBJ2-4, with a tentative D call TRBD2 (7 bases). Germline V CDR1 and CDR2: SGHRS, YFSETQ. The CDR3 extends over 16 amino acids. V was clipped by 0 bases and J by 1 base, with 11 bases between them. The DNA for the CDR3 is TGCGCCAGCAGCTTGGAGGCGGGGGCGGCCAAAAACATTCAGTACTTC. Protein sequence: CASSLEAGAAKNIQYF.